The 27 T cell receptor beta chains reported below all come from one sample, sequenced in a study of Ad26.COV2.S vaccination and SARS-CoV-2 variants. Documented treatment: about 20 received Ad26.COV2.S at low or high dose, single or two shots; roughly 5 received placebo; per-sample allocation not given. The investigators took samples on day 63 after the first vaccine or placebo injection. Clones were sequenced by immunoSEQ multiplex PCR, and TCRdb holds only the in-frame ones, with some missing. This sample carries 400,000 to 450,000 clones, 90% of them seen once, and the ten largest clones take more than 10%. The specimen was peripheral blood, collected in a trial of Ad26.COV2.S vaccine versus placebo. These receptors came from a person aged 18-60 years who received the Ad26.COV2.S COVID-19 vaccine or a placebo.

CDR3 protein: CASSPGGGALGYGYTF. Written as DNA, the CDR3 is TGTGCCAGCAGCCCCGGGGGGGGCGCATTGGGCTATGGCTACACCTTC. V usage is TRBV9 and J usage is TRBJ1-2, with D possibly matching TRBD1 (6 bases). Trimming took off 4 bases at V and 4 bases at J, with 20 bases between the two ends. CDR1 and CDR2 (germline): SGDLS, YYNGEE. The CDR3 covers 16 residues.

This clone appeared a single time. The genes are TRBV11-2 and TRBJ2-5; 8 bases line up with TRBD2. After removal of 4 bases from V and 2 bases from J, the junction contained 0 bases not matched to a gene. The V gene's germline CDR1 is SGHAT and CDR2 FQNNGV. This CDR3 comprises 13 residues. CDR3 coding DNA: TGTGCCAGCAGCTCGGGAGGGCAAGAGACCCAGTACTTC. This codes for CASSSGGQETQYF.

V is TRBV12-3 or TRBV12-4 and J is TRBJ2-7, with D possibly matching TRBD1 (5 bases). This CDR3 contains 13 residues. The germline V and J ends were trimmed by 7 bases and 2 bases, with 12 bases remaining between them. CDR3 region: CASKYGATYEQYF. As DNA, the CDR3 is TGTGCCAGCAAATATGGGGCGACCTACGAGCAGTACTTC.

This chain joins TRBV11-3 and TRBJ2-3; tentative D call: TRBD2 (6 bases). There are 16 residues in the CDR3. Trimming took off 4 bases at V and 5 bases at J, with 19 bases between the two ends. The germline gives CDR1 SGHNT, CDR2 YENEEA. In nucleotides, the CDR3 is TGTGCCAGCAGCTACCCAGGTGCGGGGAGTGGAGATACGCAGTATTTT. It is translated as CASSYPGAGSGDTQYF.

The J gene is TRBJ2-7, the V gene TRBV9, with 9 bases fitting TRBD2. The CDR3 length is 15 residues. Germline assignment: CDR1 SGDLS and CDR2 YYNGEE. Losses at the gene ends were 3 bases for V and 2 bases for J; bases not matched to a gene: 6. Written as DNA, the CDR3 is TGTGCCAGCAGCGAGGGGAGCGGGAGGCCCTACGAGCAGTACTTC. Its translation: CASSEGSGRPYEQYF.

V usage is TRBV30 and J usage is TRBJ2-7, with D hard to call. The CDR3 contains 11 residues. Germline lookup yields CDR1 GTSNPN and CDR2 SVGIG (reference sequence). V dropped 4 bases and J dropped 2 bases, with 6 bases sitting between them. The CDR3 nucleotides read TGTGCCTGGACCTCCACCTACGAGCAGTACTTC. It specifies CAWTSTYEQYF.

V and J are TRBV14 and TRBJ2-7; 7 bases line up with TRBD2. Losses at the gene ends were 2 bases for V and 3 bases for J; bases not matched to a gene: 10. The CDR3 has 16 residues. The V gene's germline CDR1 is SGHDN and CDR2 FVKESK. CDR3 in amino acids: CASSQPPSGHSYEQYF. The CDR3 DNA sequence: TGTGCCAGCAGCCAACCTCCTAGCGGTCATAGCTACGAGCAGTACTTC. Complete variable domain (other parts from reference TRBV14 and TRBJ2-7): EAGVTQFPSHSVIEKGQTVTLRCDPISGHDNLYWYRRVMGKEIKFLLHFVKESKQDESGMPNNRFLAERTGGTYSTLKVQPAELEDSGVYFCASSQPPSGHSYEQYFGPGTRLTVT.

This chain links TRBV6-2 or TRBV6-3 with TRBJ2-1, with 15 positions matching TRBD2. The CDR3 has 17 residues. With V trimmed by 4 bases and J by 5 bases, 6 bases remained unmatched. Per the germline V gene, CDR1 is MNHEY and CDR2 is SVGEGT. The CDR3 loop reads CASSWTSGRGFHNEQFF. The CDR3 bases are TGTGCCAGCAGTTGGACTAGCGGGAGGGGGTTCCACAATGAGCAGTTCTTC.

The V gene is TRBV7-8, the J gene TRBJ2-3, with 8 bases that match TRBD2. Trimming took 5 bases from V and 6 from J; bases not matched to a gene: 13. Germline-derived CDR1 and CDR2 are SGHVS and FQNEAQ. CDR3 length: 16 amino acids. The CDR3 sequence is CASSPSGSTPLDTQYF. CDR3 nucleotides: TGTGCCAGCAGCCCCAGCGGGAGCACCCCCTTGGATACGCAGTATTTT.

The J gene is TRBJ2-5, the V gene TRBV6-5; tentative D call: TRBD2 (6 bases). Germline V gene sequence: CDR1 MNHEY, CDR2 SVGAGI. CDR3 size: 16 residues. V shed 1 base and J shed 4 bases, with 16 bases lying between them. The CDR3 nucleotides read TGTGCCAGCAGTTACTTTTTTGGGGGGAAGGGAGAGACCCAGTACTTC. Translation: CASSYFFGGKGETQYF.

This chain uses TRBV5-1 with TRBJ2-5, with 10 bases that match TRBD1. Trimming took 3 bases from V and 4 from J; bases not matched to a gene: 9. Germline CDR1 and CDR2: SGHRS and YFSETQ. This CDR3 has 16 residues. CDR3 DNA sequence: TGCGCCAGCAGCTACGGGACAGGGGCCGGGGGAGAGACCCAGTACTTC. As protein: CASSYGTGAGGETQYF.

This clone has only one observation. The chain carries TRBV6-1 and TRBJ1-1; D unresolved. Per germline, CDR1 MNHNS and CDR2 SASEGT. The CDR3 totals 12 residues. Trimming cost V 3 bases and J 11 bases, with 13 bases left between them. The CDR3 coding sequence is TGTGCCAGCAGTGATTTTCCTGTGGAGGCTTTCTTT. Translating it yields CASSDFPVEAFF.

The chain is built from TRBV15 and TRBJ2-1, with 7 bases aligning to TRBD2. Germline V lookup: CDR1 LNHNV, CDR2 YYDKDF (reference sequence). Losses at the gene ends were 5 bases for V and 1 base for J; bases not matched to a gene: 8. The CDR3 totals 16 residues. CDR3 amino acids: CATSEPSGDSYNEQFF. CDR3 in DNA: TGTGCCACCAGCGAACCTAGCGGCGATTCCTACAATGAGCAGTTCTTC.

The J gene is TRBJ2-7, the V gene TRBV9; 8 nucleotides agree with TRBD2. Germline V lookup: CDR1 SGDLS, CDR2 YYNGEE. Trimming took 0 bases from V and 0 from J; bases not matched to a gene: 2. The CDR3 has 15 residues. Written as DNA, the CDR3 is TGTGCCAGCAGCGTAGAAAGCGGGAGCTCCTACGAGCAGTACTTC. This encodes CASSVESGSSYEQYF.

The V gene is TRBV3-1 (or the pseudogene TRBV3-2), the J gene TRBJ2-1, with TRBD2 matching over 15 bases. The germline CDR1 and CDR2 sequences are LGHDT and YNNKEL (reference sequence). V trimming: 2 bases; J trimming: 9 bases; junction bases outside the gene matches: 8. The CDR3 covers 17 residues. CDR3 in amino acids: CASSQSHGLAGGGEQFF. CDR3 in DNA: TGTGCCAGCAGCCAATCCCACGGACTAGCGGGAGGGGGTGAGCAGTTCTTC.

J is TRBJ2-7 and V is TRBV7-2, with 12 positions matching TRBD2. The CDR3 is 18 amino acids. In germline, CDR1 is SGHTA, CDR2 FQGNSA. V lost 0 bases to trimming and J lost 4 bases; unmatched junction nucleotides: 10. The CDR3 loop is CASSLAPSGRVTAYEQYF. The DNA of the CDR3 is TGTGCCAGCAGCTTAGCGCCTAGCGGGAGGGTTACGGCTTACGAGCAGTACTTC.

This CDR3 is CASSPLGTGITGELFF. DNA for the CDR3: TGTGCCAGCTCACCATTAGGGACAGGGATCACCGGGGAGCTGTTTTTT. V and J are TRBV18 and TRBJ2-2; 9 nucleotides align to TRBD1. In germline, CDR1 is KGHSH, CDR2 LQKENI. The J segment lost 4 bases and the V segment lost 2 bases, leaving 5 bases of the junction unmatched. CDR3 length: 16 amino acids.

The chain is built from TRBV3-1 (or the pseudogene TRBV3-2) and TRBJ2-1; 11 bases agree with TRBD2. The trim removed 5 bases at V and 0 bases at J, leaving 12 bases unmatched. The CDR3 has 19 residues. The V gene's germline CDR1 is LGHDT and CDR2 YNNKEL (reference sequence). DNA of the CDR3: TGTGCCAGCAGCAATATAGGGAGCCTAGCGGGGGGCTCCTACAATGAGCAGTTCTTC. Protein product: CASSNIGSLAGGSYNEQFF.

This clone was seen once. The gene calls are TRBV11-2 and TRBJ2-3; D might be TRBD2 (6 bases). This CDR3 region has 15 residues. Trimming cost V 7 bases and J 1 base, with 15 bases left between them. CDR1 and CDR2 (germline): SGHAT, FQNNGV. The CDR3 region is CASTSAVAGTDTQYF. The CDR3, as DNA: TGTGCCAGCACTTCGGCAGTAGCGGGCACAGATACGCAGTATTTT.

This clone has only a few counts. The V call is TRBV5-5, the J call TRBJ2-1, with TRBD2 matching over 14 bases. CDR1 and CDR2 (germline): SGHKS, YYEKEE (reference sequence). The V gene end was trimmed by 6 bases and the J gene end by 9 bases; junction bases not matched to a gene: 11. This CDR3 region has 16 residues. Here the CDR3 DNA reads TGTGCCAGCACCCTGACGGGACTAGCGGGAGCGGGTGAGCAGTTCTTC. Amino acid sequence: CASTLTGLAGAGEQFF.

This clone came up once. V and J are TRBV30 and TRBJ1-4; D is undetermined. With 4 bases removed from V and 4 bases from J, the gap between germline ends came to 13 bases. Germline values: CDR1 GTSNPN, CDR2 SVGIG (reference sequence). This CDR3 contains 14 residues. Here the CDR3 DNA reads TGTGCCTGGAATCCGGTAGGGCATAATGAAAAACTGTTTTTT. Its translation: CAWNPVGHNEKLFF.

The DNA of the CDR3 is TGCGCCAGCAGCCAGCAGACAGGGGGAAGCACCGGGGAGCTGTTTTTT. This sequence encodes CASSQQTGGSTGELFF. The chain recombines TRBV4-1 with TRBJ2-2; 9 bases fit TRBD1. After removal of 3 bases from V and 4 bases from J, the junction contained 6 bases not matched to a gene. CDR3 length: 16 amino acids. Looked up from germline, CDR1 is MGHRA and CDR2 is YSYEKL.

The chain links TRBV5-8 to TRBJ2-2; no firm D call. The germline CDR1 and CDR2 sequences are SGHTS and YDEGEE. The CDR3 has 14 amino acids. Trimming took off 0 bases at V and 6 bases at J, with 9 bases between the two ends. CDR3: CASSLDAAPGELFF. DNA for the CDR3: TGTGCCAGCAGCTTGGATGCGGCCCCCGGGGAGCTGTTTTTT.

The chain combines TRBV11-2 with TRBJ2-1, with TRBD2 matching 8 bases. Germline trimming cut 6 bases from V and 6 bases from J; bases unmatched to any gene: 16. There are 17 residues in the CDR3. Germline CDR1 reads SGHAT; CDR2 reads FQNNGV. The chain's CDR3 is CASRSEGPGLVSNEQFF. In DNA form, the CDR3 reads TGTGCCAGCAGATCGGAGGGGCCGGGACTAGTATCCAATGAGCAGTTCTTC.

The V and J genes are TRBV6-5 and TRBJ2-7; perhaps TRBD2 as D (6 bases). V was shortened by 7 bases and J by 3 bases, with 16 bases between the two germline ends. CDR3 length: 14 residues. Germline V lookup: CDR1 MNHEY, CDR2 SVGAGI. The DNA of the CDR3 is TGTGCCAGCACCCTAGGAGCGGGTAGCTACGAGCAGTACTTC. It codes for CASTLGAGSYEQYF.

CDR3 sequence (DNA): TGTGCCAGCCACGGAGGGGCCTACGAGCAGTACTTC. Amino acid sequence: CASHGGAYEQYF. J is TRBJ2-7 and V is TRBV5-5; D might be TRBD2 (6 bases). The CDR3 contains 12 residues. Germline lookup yields CDR1 SGHKS and CDR2 YYEKEE (reference sequence). V lost 7 bases, J lost 2 bases, and 10 bases lay in between.

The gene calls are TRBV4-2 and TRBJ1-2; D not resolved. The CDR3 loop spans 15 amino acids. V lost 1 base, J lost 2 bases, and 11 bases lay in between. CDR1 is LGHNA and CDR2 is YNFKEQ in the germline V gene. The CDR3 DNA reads TGTGCCAGCAGCCAAGGTCAAAGGGAGAACTATGGCTACACCTTC. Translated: CASSQGQRENYGYTF.